This entry lists 17 T cell receptor beta chains sequenced from one sample in a study of T-cell memory formation after mild COVID-19. TCRdb analysed the 5' RACE reads with MiXCR anew, one entry per CDR3 protein. The sample contains fewer than 650,000 distinct CDR3 sequences, about 22% of which appear only once. The sequenced sample was PBMCs or a T cell subset sorted from them (not recorded which). The source is an adult woman who had mild COVID-19 (a few samples of this study predate the infection). Cell type and time point are not known.

The genes are TRBV7-2 and TRBJ2-3, with 7 bases matching TRBD2. Losses at the gene ends were 5 bases for V and 0 bases for J; bases not matched to a gene: 5. The length of the CDR3 is 15 residues. Germline-derived CDR1 and CDR2 are SGHTA and FQGNSA. CDR3 sequence: CASSGYSGSTDTQYF. The CDR3, as DNA: TGTGCCAGCAGCGGCTATAGCGGGAGCACAGATACGCAGTATTTT.

This clonotype has more than one count but fewer than ten. The chain uses TRBV6-5 and TRBJ2-1, with D uncertain. This CDR3 comprises 12 residues. Germline values: CDR1 MNHEY, CDR2 SVGAGI. V was trimmed by 5 bases and J by 3 bases, leaving 5 bases between them. CDR3 sequence: CASSPNYNEQFF. DNA of the CDR3: TGTGCCAGCAGTCCGAACTACAATGAGCAGTTCTTC.

This chain links TRBV10-3 with TRBJ2-1; D not resolved. V lost 0 bases and J lost 15, with 12 bases in between. CDR1 and CDR2 from the germline V gene are ENHRY and SYGVKD. CDR3 length: 12 residues. The CDR3 loop reads CAISESNRALFF. The CDR3, as DNA: TGTGCCATCAGTGAGTCGAATCGGGCGCTGTTCTTC.

This clonotype was seen a handful of times. CDR3 nucleotides: TGCAGTGCTCTGGTGGGAGCGGGAGGATCGGATACGCAGTATTTT. This sequence encodes CSALVGAGGSDTQYF. The chain recombines TRBV20-1 with TRBJ2-3; 9 nucleotides align to TRBD2. Germline V gene data show CDR1 as DFQATT and CDR2 as SNEGSKA (reference sequence). Unmatched junction bases numbered 12, after V lost 5 bases and J lost 6 bases. The CDR3 totals 15 residues.

V gene TRBV21-1 combines with J gene TRBJ1-2; the DNA was not compared with TRBD1, the D call given in the table. TRBV21-1 is flagged as a pseudogene. This CDR3 has 15 residues. The CDR3 region is CASSKAPDRARGYTF. Written as DNA, the CDR3 is TGTGCCAGCAGCAAAGCGCCCGACAGGGCACGTGGCTACACCTTC.

This rearrangement joins TRBV7-9 to TRBJ1-6; D is perhaps TRBD1 (6 bases). The CDR3 runs 16 residues. Germline assignment: CDR1 SEHNR and CDR2 FQNEAQ (reference sequence). Deletions cut 3 bases from V and 9 bases from J, with 18 bases between. The CDR3 DNA reads TGTGCCAGCAGCTTGGGCCCAGGCAGGGGATCTTCACCCCTCCACTTT. Its translation is CASSLGPGRGSSPLHF.

V is TRBV27 and J is TRBJ2-1; tentatively, D is TRBD1 or TRBD2 (6 bases each). The CDR3 covers 16 residues. Germline V gene data show CDR1 as MNHEY and CDR2 as SMNVEV (reference sequence). Trimming removed 7 bases at V and 2 bases at J, with 18 bases between. CDR3 in amino acids: CASIFRRGAPYNEQFF. CDR3 nucleotide sequence: TGTGCCAGCATATTCAGAAGGGGGGCTCCCTACAATGAGCAGTTCTTC.

This clonotype was counted a single time. In nucleotides, the CDR3 is TGTGCCACCAGTGATTTGCTCGGGACAGGGTCGAACACCGGGGAGCTGTTTTTT. It codes for CATSDLLGTGSNTGELFF. The chain is built from TRBV24-1 and TRBJ2-2; 9 bases line up with TRBD1. The V and J ends lost 0 bases and 0 bases, in that order; junction bases with no gene match: 4. The CDR3 totals 18 residues. Looked up from germline, CDR1 is KGHDR and CDR2 is SFDVKD.

The V and J genes are TRBV18 and TRBJ1-2; D might be TRBD1 (6 bases). V was cut by 3 bases and J by 8 bases, with 10 bases left in between. This CDR3 comprises 12 residues. The V gene's germline CDR1 is KGHSH and CDR2 LQKENI. CDR3 nucleotide sequence: TGTGCCAGCTCACCCAACAGGGACGGCTACACCTTC. It is translated as CASSPNRDGYTF. Looking up the rest from reference TRBV18 and TRBJ1-2 gives the full variable domain: NAGVMQNPRHLVRRRGQEARLRCSPMKGHSHVYWYRQLPEEGLKFMVYLQKENIIDESGMPKERFSAEFPKEGPSILRIQQVVRGDSAAYFCASSPNRDGYTFGSGTRLTVV.

This clonotype was seen at least ten times. The rearrangement links TRBV9 to TRBJ2-2; D remains ambiguous. V was cut by 4 bases and J by 0 bases, with 7 bases left in between. The CDR3 covers 14 residues. The germline V gene has CDR1 SGDLS and CDR2 YYNGEE. The CDR3 DNA is TGTGCCAGCAGCCGCGCGCCGAACACCGGGGAGCTGTTTTTT. Translation: CASSRAPNTGELFF.

The chain couples TRBV12-3 or TRBV12-4 to TRBJ2-2; 8 bases are a match to TRBD2. The CDR3 covers 15 residues. The junction had 8 bases not matched to a gene; V was cut back by 7 bases and J by 4 bases. The CDR3 DNA sequence: TGTGCCAGCACTTTCGCGGGGGGTGCCACCGGGGAGCTGTTTTTT. Residues: CASTFAGGATGELFF.

The chain is built from TRBV4-1 and TRBJ2-2, with D possibly matching TRBD2 (5 bases). Trimming took off 5 bases at V and 3 bases at J, with 10 bases between the two ends. This CDR3 contains 14 residues. The V gene's germline CDR1 is MGHRA and CDR2 YSYEKL. The CDR3 loop reads CASSEGEDTGELFF. The CDR3 nucleotides read TGCGCCAGCAGCGAGGGAGAAGACACCGGGGAGCTGTTTTTT.

The J gene is TRBJ2-3, the V gene TRBV20-1; TRBD2 matches 9 bases. The V and J ends lost 0 bases and 6 bases, in that order; junction bases with no gene match: 19. The CDR3 totals 19 residues. From germline, CDR1 is DFQATT and CDR2 SNEGSKA (reference sequence). The CDR3 DNA is TGCAGTGCTAGAGATCGAGAGGGTCTAGCGGGGCTCCGCCGGGATACGCAGTATTTT. Translated, it gives CSARDREGLAGLRRDTQYF.

This clonotype was seen a few times. This chain joins TRBV5-6 and TRBJ2-1; 14 bases map to TRBD2. Germline CDR1 and CDR2: SGHDT and YYEEEE. This CDR3 is 17 amino acids long. The junction had 4 bases not matched to a gene; V was cut back by 5 bases and J by 0 bases. DNA of the CDR3: TGTGCCAGCAGACAGGGACTAGCGGGGGCCTCCTACAATGAGCAGTTCTTC. It specifies CASRQGLAGASYNEQFF. The full variable domain, in which reference TRBV5-6 and TRBJ2-1 provide the parts outside the CDR3, is DAGVTQSPTHLIKTRGQQVTLRCSPKSGHDTVSWYQQALGQGPQFIFQYYEEEERQRGNFPDRFSGHQFPNYSSELNVNALLLGDSALYLCASRQGLAGASYNEQFFGPGTRLTVL.

In this sample, this clonotype turned up many times. The chain employs TRBV29-1 and TRBJ2-3; possibly TRBD2 for D (5 bases). Trimming took off 7 bases at V and 2 bases at J, with 13 bases between the two ends. CDR1 SQVTM and CDR2 ANQGSEA come from the germline V gene. There are 13 residues in the CDR3. The CDR3 region is CSAVPGVTDTQYF. The CDR3 DNA is TGCAGCGCGGTCCCCGGGGTCACAGATACGCAGTATTTT.

The genes are TRBV6-5 and TRBJ1-2; the D gene is possibly TRBD1 (6 bases). Germline CDR1 MNHEY, CDR2 SVGAGI. CDR3 length: 17 amino acids. V lost 2 bases and J 6 bases, leaving 22 bases between the germline ends. The CDR3 sequence is CASSYLIGIRGAHGYTF. The DNA of the CDR3 is TGTGCCAGCAGTTACCTAATTGGGATACGGGGGGCGCATGGCTACACCTTC.

This clonotype was observed a single time. The chain joins TRBV7-8 to TRBJ1-2; TRBD1 matches at 9 bases. V was clipped by 3 bases and J by 7 bases; unmatched bases: 12. This CDR3 spans 16 amino acids. Germline loops: CDR1 SGHVS, CDR2 FQNEAQ. This CDR3 reads CASSFGVTGGIGGYTF. The CDR3 coding sequence is TGTGCCAGCAGCTTCGGCGTGACAGGGGGAATCGGTGGCTACACCTTC. The entire variable domain, with the rest obtained from reference TRBV7-8 and TRBJ1-2, is as follows: GAGVSQSPRYKVAKRGQDVALRCDPISGHVSLFWYQQALGQGPEFLTYFQNEAQLDKSGLPSDRFFAERPEGSVSTLKIQRTQQEDSAVYLCASSFGVTGGIGGYTFGSGTRLTVV.